Below, one TCR beta chain is given with its context. The sample is drawn from a study of blood T cell repertoires in COVID-19. The CDR3 is made up of 15 amino acids. Deletions cut 3 bases from V and 2 bases from J, with 11 bases between. Per the germline V gene, CDR1 is MGHDK and CDR2 is SYGVNS. The participants were between about 18 and 95 years old and came from 24 US areas. Clinical histories supplied by participants themselves formed the basis of cohort assignment. Two negative PCRs, clearance, or symptom resolution characterized the recovered Cohort 3 donors. Profiled with immunoSEQ multiplex PCR; TCRdb holds only in-frame clones, not every one. Of under 250,000 clones listed, 87% were seen once; the top ten hold 10% to 13%.

This receptor was identified in a man aged 30 to 45 who had recovered from COVID-19. The sequenced sample was PBMCs or T cells enriched from blood (not recorded which). This rearrangement joins TRBV25-1 to TRBJ1-5, with unresolved D. CDR3 in amino acids: CASSEAGNGNQPQHF. The CDR3 DNA is TGTGCCAGCAGTGAGGCGGGGAACGGCAATCAGCCCCAGCATTTT.